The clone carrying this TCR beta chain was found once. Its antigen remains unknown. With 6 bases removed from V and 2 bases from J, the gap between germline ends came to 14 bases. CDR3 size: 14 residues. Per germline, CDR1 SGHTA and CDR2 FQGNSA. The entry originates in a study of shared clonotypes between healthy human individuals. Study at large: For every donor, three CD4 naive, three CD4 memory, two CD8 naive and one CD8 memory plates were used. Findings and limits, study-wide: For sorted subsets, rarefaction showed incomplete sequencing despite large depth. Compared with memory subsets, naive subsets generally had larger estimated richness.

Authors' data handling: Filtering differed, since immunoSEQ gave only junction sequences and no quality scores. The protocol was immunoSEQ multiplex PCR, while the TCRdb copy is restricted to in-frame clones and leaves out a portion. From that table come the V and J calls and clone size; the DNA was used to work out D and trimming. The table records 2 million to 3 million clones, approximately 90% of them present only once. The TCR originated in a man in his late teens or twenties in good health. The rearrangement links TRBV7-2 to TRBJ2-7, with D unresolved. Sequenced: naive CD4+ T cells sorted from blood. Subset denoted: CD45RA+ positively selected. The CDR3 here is CASSRYGPPYEQYF. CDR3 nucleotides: TGTGCCAGCAGTCGTTACGGGCCCCCCTACGAGCAGTACTTC.